What follows is one T cell receptor beta chain and its context. This sample is drawn from a study of control samples from healthy donors and cancer patients. This CDR3 is built from 17 residues. Looked up from germline, CDR1 is ENHRY and CDR2 is SYGVKD. Only in-frame clones appear in the TCRdb table, and some are missing; sequencing was by immunoSEQ multiplex PCR. The sample consists of under 450,000 clones, approximately 92% of them appearing once. The rearrangement uses TRBV10-3 and TRBJ2-1; 13 bases fit TRBD2. The sequencing input was PBMCs. The sequence was collected from a man in his forties with head and neck cancer. This chain's CDR3 is CASGGLAGPPGYNEQFF. CDR3 coding DNA: TGTGCTAGCGGGGGACTAGCGGGGCCGCCGGGTTACAATGAGCAGTTCTTC.